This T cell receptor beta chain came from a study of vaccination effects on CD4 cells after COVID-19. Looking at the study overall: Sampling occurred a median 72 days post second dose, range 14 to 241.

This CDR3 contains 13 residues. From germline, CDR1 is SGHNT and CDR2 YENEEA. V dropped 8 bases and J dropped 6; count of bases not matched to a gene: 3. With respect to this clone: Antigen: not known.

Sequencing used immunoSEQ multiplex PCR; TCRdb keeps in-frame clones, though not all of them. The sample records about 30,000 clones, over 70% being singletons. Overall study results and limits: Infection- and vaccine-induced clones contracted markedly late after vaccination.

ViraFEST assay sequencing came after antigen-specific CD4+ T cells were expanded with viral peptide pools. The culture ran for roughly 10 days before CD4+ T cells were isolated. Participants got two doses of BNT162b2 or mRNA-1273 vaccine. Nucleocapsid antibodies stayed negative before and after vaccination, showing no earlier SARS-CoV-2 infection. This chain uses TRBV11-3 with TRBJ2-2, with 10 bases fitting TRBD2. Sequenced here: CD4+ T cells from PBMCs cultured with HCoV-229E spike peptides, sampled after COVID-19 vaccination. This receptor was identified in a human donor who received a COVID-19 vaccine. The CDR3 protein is CASSLAGSGELFF. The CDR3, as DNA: TGTGCCAGCTCACTAGCGGGATCCGGGGAGCTGTTTTTT.